These T cell receptor beta chains were read from a single sample in a study of CD8+ T cells in alopecia areata. Sequencing used immunoSEQ multiplex PCR; TCRdb keeps in-frame clones, though not all of them. The sample lists about 210,000 clones; 50% to 70% were seen once. Material: CD4+ T cells sorted from blood, obtained at week 4, from a patient treated with tofacitinib. All receptors derive from a human donor with alopecia areata. Both conserved end residues are part of each CDR3. Each record gives: J gene, clone size, D gene, V gene, CDR3 DNA, CDR3 protein. A D gene is named only where the DNA matches it firmly. Clone size is given for some rows only: seen once, a few or many times, or a class if the clone is expanded.

J gene: TRBJ1-3; clone size: .; D gene: .; V gene: TRBV30; CDR3 DNA: TGTGCCTGGATCTCTGGAAACACCATATATTTT; CDR3 protein: CAWISGNTIYF
J gene: TRBJ2-2; clone size: many; D gene: TRBD2; V gene: TRBV11-2; CDR3 DNA: TGTGCCAGCAGCGCGACTAGCGGGGGGTGGACCGGGGAGCTGTTTTTT; CDR3 protein: CASSATSGGWTGELFF
J gene: TRBJ2-3; clone size: .; D gene: .; V gene: TRBV5-1; CDR3 DNA: TGCGCCAGCAGCCCGGGACGGGGGACAGATACGCAGTATTTT; CDR3 protein: CASSPGRGTDTQYF
J gene: TRBJ2-1; clone size: .; D gene: .; V gene: TRBV29-1; CDR3 DNA: TGCAGCGTTTCTGAGGGGGGGCCGATCAATGAGCAGTTCTTC; CDR3 protein: CSVSEGGPINEQFF
J gene: TRBJ2-5; clone size: .; D gene: .; V gene: TRBV15; CDR3 DNA: TGTGCCACCAGCCGGCCGGGCAGGGAAGGGGAGACCCAGTACTTC; CDR3 protein: CATSRPGREGETQYF
J gene: TRBJ2-5; clone size: .; D gene: .; V gene: TRBV6-1; CDR3 DNA: TGTGCCAGCAGTGACGGGGCTTGGGAGACCCAGTACTTC; CDR3 protein: CASSDGAWETQYF
J gene: TRBJ2-2; clone size: .; D gene: .; V gene: TRBV5-1; CDR3 DNA: TGCGCCAGCAGCGTAGAACAGGGAAACACCGGGGAGCTGTTTTTT; CDR3 protein: CASSVEQGNTGELFF
J gene: TRBJ2-3; clone size: few; D gene: .; V gene: TRBV14; CDR3 DNA: TGTGCCAGCAGCCAAGCGGGGGTGGGCGCAGATACGCAGTATTTT; CDR3 protein: CASSQAGVGADTQYF
J gene: TRBJ2-1; clone size: .; D gene: .; V gene: TRBV29-1; CDR3 DNA: TGCAGCGTCGCCGTAGACGGGCTCTCCTACAATGAGCAGTTCTTC; CDR3 protein: CSVAVDGLSYNEQFF
J gene: TRBJ1-2; clone size: .; D gene: .; V gene: TRBV6-5; CDR3 DNA: TGTGCCAGCAGTTACTCGATACCTGCACGGAACTATGGCTACACCTTC; CDR3 protein: CASSYSIPARNYGYTF
J gene: TRBJ1-4; clone size: .; D gene: TRBD1; V gene: TRBV10-3; CDR3 DNA: TGTGCCATCAGTCTTCAGGGGGTAGGGGATGAAAAACTGTTTTTT; CDR3 protein: CAISLQGVGDEKLFF
J gene: TRBJ1-1; clone size: .; D gene: TRBD1; V gene: TRBV6-5; CDR3 DNA: TGTGCCAGCAGTCCACAGACAGGGCACACTGAAGCTTTCTTT; CDR3 protein: CASSPQTGHTEAFF
J gene: TRBJ2-3; clone size: few; D gene: TRBD2; V gene: TRBV4-3; CDR3 DNA: TGCGCCAGCAGCCCGACTAGCGGCGCCACAGATACGCAGTATTTT; CDR3 protein: CASSPTSGATDTQYF
J gene: TRBJ2-7; clone size: .; D gene: .; V gene: TRBV29-1; CDR3 DNA: TGCAGCGTCGGGGGTACCTACGAGCAGTACTTC; CDR3 protein: CSVGGTYEQYF
J gene: TRBJ2-3; clone size: .; D gene: .; V gene: TRBV23-1; CDR3 DNA: TGCGCCAGCAGTCAACCTGAGGGCAGGACCTTTCAGGATGATACGCAGTATTTT; CDR3 protein: CASSQPEGRTFQDDTQYF
J gene: TRBJ1-6; clone size: .; D gene: .; V gene: TRBV7-9; CDR3 DNA: TGTGCCAGCAGTCCAAACCCGAATTCACCCCTCCACTTT; CDR3 protein: CASSPNPNSPLHF
J gene: TRBJ1-2; clone size: once; D gene: .; V gene: TRBV30; CDR3 DNA: TGTGCCTGGAGTGTAATAGGAGACAGTTGGGGCTACACCTTC; CDR3 protein: CAWSVIGDSWGYTF
J gene: TRBJ2-1; clone size: few; D gene: .; V gene: TRBV11-2; CDR3 DNA: TGTGCCAGCAGCCCCCCGGGACAGCGGGGGATCAATGAGCAGTTCTTC; CDR3 protein: CASSPPGQRGINEQFF
J gene: TRBJ2-3; clone size: .; D gene: .; V gene: TRBV4-2; CDR3 DNA: TGTGCCAGCAGCCAAGATTTTATACGACAGTCCACAGATACGCAGTATTTT; CDR3 protein: CASSQDFIRQSTDTQYF
J gene: TRBJ2-3; clone size: few; D gene: .; V gene: TRBV10-3; CDR3 DNA: TGTGCCATCAGTGGTACAGATACGCAGTATTTT; CDR3 protein: CAISGTDTQYF
J gene: TRBJ1-1; clone size: .; D gene: .; V gene: TRBV29-1; CDR3 DNA: TGCAGCGTTGGTGGGGGGGTCGTACGCACTGAAGCTTTCTTT; CDR3 protein: CSVGGGVVRTEAFF
J gene: TRBJ1-2; clone size: .; D gene: TRBD1; V gene: TRBV30; CDR3 DNA: TGTGCCTGGAGTGCGCAACAGGGGTCTGGCTACACCTTC; CDR3 protein: CAWSAQQGSGYTF
J gene: TRBJ2-5; clone size: few; D gene: .; V gene: TRBV14; CDR3 DNA: TGTGCCAGCAGCCGTGACTACAGTTCAGTGACCCAGTACTTC; CDR3 protein: CASSRDYSSVTQYF
J gene: TRBJ2-5; clone size: .; D gene: .; V gene: TRBV28; CDR3 DNA: TGTGCCAGCACCCAAATGGGAAAAGAGACCCAGTACTTC; CDR3 protein: CASTQMGKETQYF
J gene: TRBJ2-3; clone size: .; D gene: TRBD1; V gene: TRBV9; CDR3 DNA: TGTGCCAGCAGCGGACAGGGACATAGCACAGATACGCAGTATTTT; CDR3 protein: CASSGQGHSTDTQYF
J gene: TRBJ2-2; clone size: .; D gene: .; V gene: TRBV10-1; CDR3 DNA: TGCGCCAGCAGTGCAGGGTTAATCGGGGAGCTGTTTTTT; CDR3 protein: CASSAGLIGELFF
J gene: TRBJ1-6; clone size: .; D gene: TRBD1; V gene: TRBV25-1; CDR3 DNA: TGTGCCAGCAACTCCAGGGGGGATTCACCCCTCCACTTT; CDR3 protein: CASNSRGDSPLHF
J gene: TRBJ2-1; clone size: .; D gene: TRBD2; V gene: TRBV2; CDR3 DNA: TGTGCCAGCAGTGATGGACTAGCGGGGGGAAATGAGCAGTTCTTC; CDR3 protein: CASSDGLAGGNEQFF
J gene: TRBJ2-5; clone size: .; D gene: .; V gene: TRBV19; CDR3 DNA: TGTGCCAGTAGTCCTAGGGGGAACCTACAAGAGACCCAGTACTTC; CDR3 protein: CASSPRGNLQETQYF